Listed below are T cell receptor beta chains from one sample, sequenced in a study of blood T cell repertoires in COVID-19. Profiling relied on immunoSEQ multiplex PCR, and the TCRdb table lists in-frame clones only, not all of them. The sample records a few hundred thousand clones, 80% to 90% being singletons. The sample taken for sequencing was peripheral blood. Receptors originate from a man in his fifties or sixties with acute or convalescent COVID-19. The CDR3 runs from the conserved cysteine through the conserved F or W. A D gene is named only where the DNA matches it firmly. Not all rows give a size; the values are once, few, many and, for expanded clones, a class.

d_gene,j_gene,v_gene,abundance,CDR3nt,CDR3aa
TRBD2,TRBJ2-1,TRBV29-1,.,TGCAGCGGGATTAAACCGGGACTAGCAAATGAGCAGTTCTTC,CSGIKPGLANEQFF
.,TRBJ1-2,TRBV30,.,TGTGCCCGAGGGAATCTCGGGACTAACTATGGCTACACCTTC,CARGNLGTNYGYTF
.,TRBJ1-3,TRBV4-3,once,TGCGCCAGCAGCCAAGGAGCGGTCTCTGGAAACACCATATATTTT,CASSQGAVSGNTIYF
.,TRBJ1-1,TRBV11-2,.,TGTGCCAGCAGCTTAACCCCAAGCGGGGTGGACACTGAAGCTTTCTTT,CASSLTPSGVDTEAFF
TRBD2,TRBJ2-5,TRBV19,.,TGTGCCAGTGATGTAAGCGGGACTGAGACCCAGTACTTC,CASDVSGTETQYF
.,TRBJ2-1,TRBV7-8,.,TGTGCCAGCACCCGGAGGCACATCGGGGGTCAGCGGGATGAGCAGTTCTTC,CASTRRHIGGQRDEQFF
TRBD1,TRBJ2-5,TRBV15,.,TGTGCCACCAGCAGAGAGACGACAGGGAAGCGCGAGACCCAGTACTTC,CATSRETTGKRETQYF
.,TRBJ1-1,TRBV7-9,.,TGTGCCAGCAGCGTCGGACAGCACACTGAAGCTTTCTTT,CASSVGQHTEAFF
TRBD1,TRBJ1-1,TRBV28,.,TGTGCCAGCAGAAACAGGGGGGGATCCAACACTGAAGCTTTCTTT,CASRNRGGSNTEAFF
TRBD2,TRBJ2-1,TRBV11-3,.,TGTGCCAGCAGTCTTTCTAGCGGGAGATTCAACAATGAGCAGTTCTTC,CASSLSSGRFNNEQFF
.,TRBJ2-5,TRBV30,.,TGTGCCTGGAGTGTAGGCGGACCCCCGGGGGAGACCCAGTACTTC,CAWSVGGPPGETQYF
.,TRBJ1-2,TRBV10-3,.,TGTGCCATCAGTGAGTCACAGGGTGTGGATGGCTACACCTTC,CAISESQGVDGYTF
.,TRBJ2-2,TRBV7-9,.,TGTGCCAGCGCTTTTGGGGCTCCGAACACCGGGGAGCTGTTTTTT,CASAFGAPNTGELFF
TRBD2,TRBJ2-1,TRBV7-9,.,TGTGCCAGCAGCTTAGCGCGCGGGAGCCTGTTCTTC,CASSLARGSLFF
TRBD1,TRBJ2-1,TRBV2,once,TGTGCCAGCAGGGCAGGACAGGGGGGCTCCTACAATGAGCAGTTCTTC,CASRAGQGGSYNEQFF
TRBD2,TRBJ2-1,TRBV10-3,.,TGTGCCATCAGTGACCCTAGCGGGGCACCATACAATGAGCAGTTCTTC,CAISDPSGAPYNEQFF
.,TRBJ1-1,TRBV11-3,.,TGTGCCAGCAGCCCGGGCAGGGATAACACTGAAGCTTTCTTT,CASSPGRDNTEAFF
TRBD1,TRBJ2-5,TRBV5-1,.,TGCGCCAGCAGCTTCGGGACAGCTTACCAAGAGACCCAGTACTTC,CASSFGTAYQETQYF
TRBD1,TRBJ1-4,TRBV11-3,.,TGTGCCAGCAGCGACGGGACAGCAGTTAATGAAAAACTGTTTTTT,CASSDGTAVNEKLFF
.,TRBJ1-1,TRBV28,few,TGTGCCAGCACACGTTTTGGTAGGGGAACTGAAGCTTTCTTT,CASTRFGRGTEAFF
.,TRBJ1-2,TRBV28,.,TGTGCCAGCACCCTACAGAACTATGGCTACACCTTC,CASTLQNYGYTF
.,TRBJ1-4,TRBV7-3,.,TGTGCCAGCAGCTTAGGGGGGAATGAAAAACTGTTTTTT,CASSLGGNEKLFF
TRBD1,TRBJ1-6,TRBV29-1,.,TGCAGACTTCTCCATTGGACAGGGAGCTCCTATAATTCACCCCTCCACTTT,CRLLHWTGSSYNSPLHF
.,TRBJ1-2,TRBV7-2,.,TGTGCCAGCAGCCTGGGGTGGGGGGAAGGCTACACCTTC,CASSLGWGEGYTF
TRBD1,TRBJ1-1,TRBV6-4,.,TGTGCCAGCAGGGAGGACAGGGACACTGAAGCTTTCTTT,CASREDRDTEAFF
.,TRBJ2-5,TRBV7-9,.,TGTGCCAGCAGCGGACCCGGGACTTCCAAAGGAGAGACCCAGTACTTC,CASSGPGTSKGETQYF
.,TRBJ1-6,TRBV25-1,.,TGTGCCAGCAGTGAACCAGGGCTCCCCCTCCACTTT,CASSEPGLPLHF
.,TRBJ2-1,TRBV7-8,.,TGTGCCAGCAGCTTCAGGGAGGATTCCTACAATGAGCAGTTCTTC,CASSFREDSYNEQFF
TRBD2,TRBJ2-1,TRBV11-3,.,TGTGCCAGCAGCTCTAGCGGGAATGAGCAGTTCTTC,CASSSSGNEQFF
.,TRBJ1-6,TRBV5-6,.,TGTGCCAGCAGCTTGCCCCGTTATAATTCACCCCTCCACTTT,CASSLPRYNSPLHF
.,TRBJ1-5,TRBV4-2,.,TGTGCCAGCAGCCAGGGTTCACAGGAATTTTTTCAGCCCCAGCATTTT,CASSQGSQEFFQPQHF
.,TRBJ1-6,TRBV27,.,TGTGCCAGCACCCCCTATGAGGCAGGGGCTTTGGGGTCGTCCCTCCACTTT,CASTPYEAGALGSSLHF
.,TRBJ2-5,TRBV7-3,.,TGTGCCAGCAGCTCCTCGGACTCACAAGAGACCCAGTACTTC,CASSSSDSQETQYF
TRBD2,TRBJ2-1,TRBV10-3,few,TGTGCCATCAGCGGGACTAGCGGAACCTACAATGAGCAGTTCTTC,CAISGTSGTYNEQFF
.,TRBJ2-7,TRBV28,.,TGTGCCAGCAGCCCGCATAACAGGGTCTCCTACGAGCAGTACTTC,CASSPHNRVSYEQYF
TRBD2,TRBJ2-3,TRBV7-3,.,TGTGCCAGCAGCTCCCCCGGGACTAGCGGGATCCTGGATACGCAGTATTTT,CASSSPGTSGILDTQYF
.,TRBJ1-4,TRBV28,.,TGTGCCAGCAGTTTTGACGGGACTAATGAAAAACTGTTTTTT,CASSFDGTNEKLFF
TRBD1,TRBJ2-7,TRBV28,.,TGTGCCAGCAGGACCTTCCGGGACAGCTACGAGCAGTACTTC,CASRTFRDSYEQYF
TRBD1,TRBJ1-1,TRBV5-1,once,TGCGCCAGCAGCTTGGAGGCAGGGGGCAATACTGAAGCTTTCTTT,CASSLEAGGNTEAFF
.,TRBJ2-1,TRBV19,.,TGTGCCAGTAGTATAGATCTAAGAGTAAATGAGCAGTTCTTC,CASSIDLRVNEQFF
.,TRBJ2-7,TRBV2,.,TGTGCCAGCAGACTCGACAGGCCAATCTCCTACGAGCAGTACTTC,CASRLDRPISYEQYF
.,TRBJ2-1,TRBV5-1,.,TGCGCCAGCAGCTTGGATCAGGGCAATGAGCAGTTCTTC,CASSLDQGNEQFF
.,TRBJ2-7,TRBV11-3,few,TGTGCCAGCAGCCCCCGACAGTGGAAAGGGGAGCAGTACTTC,CASSPRQWKGEQYF
.,TRBJ1-1,TRBV11-3,.,TGTGCCAGCAGCTTACTGGTTGGGGCCAACACTGAAGCTTTCTTT,CASSLLVGANTEAFF
.,TRBJ2-1,TRBV2,.,TGTGCCAGCAGTGTCCAACCTACAGTAAATGAGCAGTTCTTC,CASSVQPTVNEQFF
TRBD2,TRBJ2-7,TRBV28,.,TGTGCCAGCAGCCTACCGGGGGGGCCTAACTACGAGCAGTACTTC,CASSLPGGPNYEQYF
.,TRBJ2-4,TRBV4-1,.,TGCGCCAGCAGCCAAGATCCCCTTTCCGGGACAATACCCAAAAACATTCAGTACTTC,CASSQDPLSGTIPKNIQYF
TRBD2,TRBJ2-1,TRBV9,.,TGTGCCAGCAGCGTAGCGACTAGCGGCTCCTACAATGAGCAGTTCTTC,CASSVATSGSYNEQFF
.,TRBJ1-4,TRBV5-6,.,TGTGCCAGCAGCCTACAGGGCTATAATGAAAAACTGTTTTTT,CASSLQGYNEKLFF
TRBD2,TRBJ2-7,TRBV12-3/TRBV12-4,.,TGTGCCAGCACCCTAGCGGGAGGGGGCGAGCAGTACTTC,CASTLAGGGEQYF
TRBD1,TRBJ1-1,TRBV20-1,.,TGCAGTGCTACTCGGGACAGTGAAGCTTTCTTT,CSATRDSEAFF
.,TRBJ1-1,TRBV28,.,TGTGCCAGCAGTTTACTCAGGGGAACAACTGAAGCTTTCTTT,CASSLLRGTTEAFF
TRBD1,TRBJ1-2,TRBV10-3,.,TGTGCCATCAGTGTTTCCACAGGGGGAGGAGGCTACACCTTC,CAISVSTGGGGYTF
TRBD1,TRBJ1-5,TRBV19,.,TGTGCCAGTAGTATAGGAGGGACAGTTAGCAATCAGCCCCAGCATTTT,CASSIGGTVSNQPQHF